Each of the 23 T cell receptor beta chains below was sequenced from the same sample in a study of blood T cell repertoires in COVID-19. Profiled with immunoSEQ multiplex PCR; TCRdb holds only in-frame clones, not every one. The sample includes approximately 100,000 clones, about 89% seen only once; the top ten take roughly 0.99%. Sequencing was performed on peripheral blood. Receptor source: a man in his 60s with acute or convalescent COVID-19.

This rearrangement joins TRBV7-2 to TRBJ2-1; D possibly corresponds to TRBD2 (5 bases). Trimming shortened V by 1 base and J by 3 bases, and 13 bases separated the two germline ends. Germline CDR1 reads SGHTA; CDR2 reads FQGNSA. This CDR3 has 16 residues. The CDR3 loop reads CASSLEWGVDYNEQFF. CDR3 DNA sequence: TGTGCCAGCAGCTTAGAATGGGGAGTTGACTACAATGAGCAGTTCTTC.

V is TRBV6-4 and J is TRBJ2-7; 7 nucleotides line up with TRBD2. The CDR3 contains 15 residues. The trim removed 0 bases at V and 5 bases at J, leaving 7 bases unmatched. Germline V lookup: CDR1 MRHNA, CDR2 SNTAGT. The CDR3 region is CASSDSRGGPHEQYV. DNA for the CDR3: TGTGCCAGCAGTGACTCACGGGGAGGGCCCCACGAGCAGTACGTC.

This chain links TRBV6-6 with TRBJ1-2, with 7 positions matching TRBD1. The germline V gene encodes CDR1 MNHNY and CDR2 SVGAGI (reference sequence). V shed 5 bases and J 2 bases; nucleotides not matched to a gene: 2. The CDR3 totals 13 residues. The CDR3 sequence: CASSVRGNYGYTF. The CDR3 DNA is TGTGCCAGCAGTGTCAGGGGGAACTATGGCTACACCTTC.

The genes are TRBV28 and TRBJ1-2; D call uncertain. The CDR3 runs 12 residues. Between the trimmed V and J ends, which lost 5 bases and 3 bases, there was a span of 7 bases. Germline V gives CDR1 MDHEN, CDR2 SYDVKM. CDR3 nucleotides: TGTGCCAGCAGTCCAGGCCACTATGGCTACACCTTC. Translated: CASSPGHYGYTF.

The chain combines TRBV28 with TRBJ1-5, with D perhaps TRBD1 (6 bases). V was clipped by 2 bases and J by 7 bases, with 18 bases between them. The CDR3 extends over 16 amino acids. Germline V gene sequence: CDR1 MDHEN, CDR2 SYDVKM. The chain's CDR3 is CASSLRDNLGIQPQHF. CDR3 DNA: TGTGCCAGCAGTTTAAGGGACAACCTAGGGATCCAGCCCCAGCATTTT.

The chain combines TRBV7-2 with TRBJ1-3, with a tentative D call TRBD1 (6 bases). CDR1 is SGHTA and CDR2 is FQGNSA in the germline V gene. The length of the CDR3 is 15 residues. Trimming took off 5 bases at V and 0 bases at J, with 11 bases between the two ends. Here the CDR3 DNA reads TGTGCCAGCAGCAGCCGACAGGTCTCTGGAAACACCATATATTTT. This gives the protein CASSSRQVSGNTIYF.

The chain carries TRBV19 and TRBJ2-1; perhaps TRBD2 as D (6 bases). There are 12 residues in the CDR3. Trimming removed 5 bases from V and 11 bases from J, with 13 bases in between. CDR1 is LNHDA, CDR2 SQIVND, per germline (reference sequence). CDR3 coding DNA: TGTGCCAGTAGTCAACTCGGGACTCAGCAGTTCTTC. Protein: CASSQLGTQQFF.

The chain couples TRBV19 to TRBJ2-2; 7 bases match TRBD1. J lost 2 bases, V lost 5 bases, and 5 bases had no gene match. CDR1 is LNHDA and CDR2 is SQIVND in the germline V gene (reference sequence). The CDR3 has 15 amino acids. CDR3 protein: CASSLWTGNTGELFF. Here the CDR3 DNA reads TGTGCCAGTAGTCTGTGGACAGGCAACACCGGGGAGCTGTTTTTT.

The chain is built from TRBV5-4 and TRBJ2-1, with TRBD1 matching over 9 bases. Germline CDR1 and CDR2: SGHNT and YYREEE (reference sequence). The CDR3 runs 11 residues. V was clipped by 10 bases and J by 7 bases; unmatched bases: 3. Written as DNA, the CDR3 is TGTGCCGGACAGGGGAGGAATGAGCAGTTCTTC. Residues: CAGQGRNEQFF.

CDR3 amino acids: CASRQVNQPQHF. Written as DNA, the CDR3 is TGTGCCAGCCGCCAGGTCAATCAGCCCCAGCATTTT. The chain couples TRBV28 to TRBJ1-5; D remains unclear. The CDR3 loop spans 12 amino acids. V gave up 8 bases and J gave up 3 bases, with 8 bases separating them. Germline V CDR1 and CDR2: MDHEN, SYDVKM.

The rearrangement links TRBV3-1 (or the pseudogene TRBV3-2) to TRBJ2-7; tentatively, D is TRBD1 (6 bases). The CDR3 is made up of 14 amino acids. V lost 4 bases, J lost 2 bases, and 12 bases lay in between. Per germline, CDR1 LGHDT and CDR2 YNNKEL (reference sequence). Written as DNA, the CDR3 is TGTGCCAGCAGCCGCACCACAGGGCCCTACGAGCAGTACTTC. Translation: CASSRTTGPYEQYF.

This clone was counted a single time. For the CDR3, the DNA is TGCGCCAGCAGCCCCACAGGGAAAGATAATTCACCCCTCCACTTT. This sequence encodes CASSPTGKDNSPLHF. This chain uses TRBV5-1 with TRBJ1-6; D perhaps matches TRBD1 (6 bases). The CDR3 covers 15 residues. Trimming cost V 4 bases and J 5 bases, with 13 bases left between them. From germline, CDR1 is SGHRS and CDR2 YFSETQ.

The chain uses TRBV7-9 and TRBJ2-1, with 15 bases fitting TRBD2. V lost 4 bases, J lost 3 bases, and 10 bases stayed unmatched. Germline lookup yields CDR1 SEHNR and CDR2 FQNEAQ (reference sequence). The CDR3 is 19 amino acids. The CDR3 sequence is CASSSLGLAGGLIYNEQFF. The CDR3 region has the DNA TGTGCCAGCAGCTCATTGGGACTAGCGGGAGGACTTATCTACAATGAGCAGTTCTTC. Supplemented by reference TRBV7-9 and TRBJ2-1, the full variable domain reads DTGVSQNPRHKITKRGQNVTFRCDPISEHNRLYWYRQTLGQGPEFLTYFQNEAQLEKSRLLSDRFSAERPKGSFSTLEIQRTEQGDSAMYLCASSSLGLAGGLIYNEQFFGPGTRLTVL.

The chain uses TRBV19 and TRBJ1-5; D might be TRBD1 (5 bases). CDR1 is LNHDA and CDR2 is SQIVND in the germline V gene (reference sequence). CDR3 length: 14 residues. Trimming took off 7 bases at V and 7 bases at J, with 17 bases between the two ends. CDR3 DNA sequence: TGTGCCAGTACCCCGGGCAGGGCTGAGCAGCCCCAGCATTTT. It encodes CASTPGRAEQPQHF.

The CDR3 region has the DNA TGTGCCAGCTCACCGCTTGACAGCGGGGACACTGAAGCTTTCTTT. As protein: CASSPLDSGDTEAFF. The chain combines TRBV18 with TRBJ1-1, with a possible D match to TRBD1 (5 bases). Germline CDR1 is KGHSH and CDR2 is LQKENI. CDR3 length equals 15 residues. Trimming left V 3 bases short and J 3 bases short, with 14 bases between.

CDR3 sequence: CASSFRMAGNTGELFF. As DNA, the CDR3 is TGTGCCAGCAGCTTTAGGATGGCAGGGAACACCGGGGAGCTGTTTTTT. J is TRBJ2-2 and V is TRBV7-8; D is ambiguous. Germline loops: CDR1 SGHVS, CDR2 FQNEAQ. This CDR3 spans 16 amino acids. Trimming cost V 3 bases and J 1 base, with 12 bases left between them.

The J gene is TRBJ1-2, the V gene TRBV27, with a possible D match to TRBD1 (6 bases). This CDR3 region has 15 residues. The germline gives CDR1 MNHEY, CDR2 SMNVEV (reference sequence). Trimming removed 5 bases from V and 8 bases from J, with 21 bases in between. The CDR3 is CASSPPPGVHGGYTF. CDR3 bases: TGTGCCAGCAGTCCCCCACCAGGGGTCCATGGGGGCTACACCTTC.

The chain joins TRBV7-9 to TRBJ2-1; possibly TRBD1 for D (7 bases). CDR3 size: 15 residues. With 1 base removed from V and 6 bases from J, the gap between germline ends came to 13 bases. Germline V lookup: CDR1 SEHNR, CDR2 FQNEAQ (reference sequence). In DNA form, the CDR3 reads TGTGCCAGCAGCTTAGGGCCAGGGGGGCCCAATGAGCAGTTCTTC. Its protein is CASSLGPGGPNEQFF.

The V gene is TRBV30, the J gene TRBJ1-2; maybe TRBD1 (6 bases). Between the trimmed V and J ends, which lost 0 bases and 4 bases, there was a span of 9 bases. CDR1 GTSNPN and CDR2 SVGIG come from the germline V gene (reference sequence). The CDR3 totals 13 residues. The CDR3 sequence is CAWSVLGAYGYTF. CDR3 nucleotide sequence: TGTGCCTGGAGTGTACTGGGGGCCTATGGCTACACCTTC. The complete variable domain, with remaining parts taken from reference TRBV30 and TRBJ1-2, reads SQTIHQWPATLVQPVGSPLSLECTVEGTSNPNLYWYRQAAGRGLQLLFYSVGIGQISSEVPQNLSASRPQDRQFILSSKKLLLSDSGFYLCAWSVLGAYGYTFGSGTRLTVV.

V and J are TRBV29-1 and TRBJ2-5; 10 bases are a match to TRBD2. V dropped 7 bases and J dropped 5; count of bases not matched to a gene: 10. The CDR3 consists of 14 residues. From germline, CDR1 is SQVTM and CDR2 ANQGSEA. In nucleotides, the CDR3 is TGCAGCGCCGTCCCTAGCGGGAGTGGTGAGACCCAGTACTTC. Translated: CSAVPSGSGETQYF.

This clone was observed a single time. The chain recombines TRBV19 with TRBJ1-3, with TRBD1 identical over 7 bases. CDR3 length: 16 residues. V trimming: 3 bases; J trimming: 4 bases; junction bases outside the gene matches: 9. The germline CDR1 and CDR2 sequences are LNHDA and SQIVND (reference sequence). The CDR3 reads CASSIPTGLVGNTIYF. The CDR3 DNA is TGTGCCAGTAGTATCCCGACAGGGCTTGTAGGAAACACCATATATTTT.

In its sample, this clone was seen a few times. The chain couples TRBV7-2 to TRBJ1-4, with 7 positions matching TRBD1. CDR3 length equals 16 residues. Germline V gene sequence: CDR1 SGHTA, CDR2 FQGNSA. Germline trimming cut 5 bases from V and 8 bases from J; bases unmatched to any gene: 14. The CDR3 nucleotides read TGTGCCAGCAGCACCGGACAGGCCAGGCCTTTCGAAAAACTGTTTTTT. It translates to CASSTGQARPFEKLFF.

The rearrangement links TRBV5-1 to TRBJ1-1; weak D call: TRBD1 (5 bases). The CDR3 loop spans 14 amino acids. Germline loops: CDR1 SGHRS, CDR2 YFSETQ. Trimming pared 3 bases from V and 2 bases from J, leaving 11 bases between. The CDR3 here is CASSSGGSNTEAFF. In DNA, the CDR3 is TGCGCCAGCAGCTCCGGGGGGAGTAACACTGAAGCTTTCTTT.